This T cell receptor (beta chain) is from a study of cytomegalovirus exposure and HLA in healthy donors. Overall study findings and caveats: Analysis was performed later, and it showed HLA-associated TCR beta chains to be more clonally expanded than equally common others.

The V end was cut by 2 bases, the J end by 4 bases, with 18 bases between. This CDR3 is built from 16 residues. Germline assignment: CDR1 SGHRS and CDR2 YFSETQ. Remarks on this clone: Its antigen is still unknown.

It was with 60 Vbeta and 13 Jbeta primers that the PCR ran. The protocol was immunoSEQ multiplex PCR, while the TCRdb copy is restricted to in-frame clones and leaves out a portion. The sample yields fewer than 130,000 clones, around four fifths seen once. This chain uses TRBV5-1 with TRBJ1-1; TRBD1 might be the D (5 bases). What was sequenced was PBMCs. The TCR comes from a woman aged 55-75 years in good health and CMV-seropositive. The CDR3 region has the DNA TGCGCCAGCAGCTTTCTTATGACGTCCCAGGGCACTGAAGCTTTCTTT. The encoded protein is CASSFLMTSQGTEAFF.